The entry below describes one T cell receptor beta chain. No antigen is known for it. Researchers prepared the TCRbeta library using unique molecular identifiers, the study reports. TCRdb fed the PCR reads into MiXCR, producing one record per CDR3 protein. This repertoire shows more than 200,000 distinct CDR3 sequences, around 7.7% found once; its top ten account for less than 40%. The sample comes from a study of T-cell reconstitution after alpha-beta-depleted transplantation in children. Study observations and caveats: Surviving recipient T cells and thymic progenitors accounted for the high day-60 TCRbeta diversity observed in some patients.

The receptor was isolated from a male patient aged 2-10 years who had a stem cell transplant for acute myeloid leukemia, so the T cells may come from the graft donor. The sample here was PBMCs, mostly from graft donor cells, taken 360 days after TCRalphabeta/CD19-depleted stem cell transplant.

CDR3 residues: CAIRGTVDQPQHF. The CDR3 DNA reads as TGTGCCATCAGGGGGACAGTAGACCAGCCCCAGCATTTT. The V call is TRBV10-3, the J call TRBJ1-5; 7 bases fit TRBD1. V lost 6 bases, J lost 7 bases, and 6 bases stayed unmatched. Per the germline V gene, CDR1 is ENHRY and CDR2 is SYGVKD. The CDR3 runs to 13 residues.